The table lists the clone carrying this T cell receptor (beta chain) with a count of one. In the authors' workflow: By means of reference gene primer amplification, nucleated cell counts were estimated. Method: immunoSEQ multiplex PCR; TCRdb's copy keeps in-frame clones and lacks some. That table gives V, J and clone size, and the DNA gave D and trimming. The data contain 100,000 to 150,000 clones, 84% of them singletons. Germline V CDR1 and CDR2: SGHVS, FQNEAQ. Trimming took off 1 base at V and 5 bases at J, with 8 bases between the two ends. The CDR3 loop spans 14 amino acids. This sample was taken from a study of blood T cell repertoires in COVID-19. At the level of the study: Researchers got acute and convalescent COVID-19 samples from the United States, Italy and Spain. Sources were T cells, B-cell-depleted T cells, or PBMCs; the material itself was cDNA or gDNA.

The V and J genes are TRBV7-8 and TRBJ2-2; D remains ambiguous. Specimen: peripheral blood. The receptor's source is a woman aged 25-40 years who had recovered from COVID-19. In DNA form, the CDR3 reads TGTGCCAGCAGCTTAGATAACTGGACCGGGGAGCTGTTTTTT. Protein product: CASSLDNWTGELFF.